The 28 T cell receptor beta chains presented below share a single source sample, sequenced in a study of T cell clonality in common variable immunodeficiency. Measured with immunoSEQ multiplex PCR; TCRdb has only the in-frame clones, and not every one. This set yields about 52,000 clones and no singletons; the top ten hold 1.8%. The sequenced sample consisted of peripheral blood mononuclear cells. The receptors originated from a person aged 18 to 69 in good health.

This clone has just a few counts. From the germline J gene comes the end of the CDR3, since the read stops 3 residues before it. The chain carries TRBV7-9 and TRBJ1-2; D ambiguous. V was cut by 1 base and J by 6 bases, with 9 bases left in between. CDR3 length: 13 residues. The germline gives CDR1 SEHNR, CDR2 FQNEAQ (reference sequence). The CDR3 DNA, read in part, is TGTGCCAGCAGCTTAGTTCGGGGAGATGGC. Encoded protein: CASSLVRGDG. The whole CDR3 reads CASSLVRGDGYTF.

At least ten counts were recorded for this clone. The read falls 3 residues short of the CDR3 end, and the missing part is taken from the germline J gene. V and J are TRBV6-2 or TRBV6-3 and TRBJ2-1; 9 nucleotides match TRBD2. The CDR3 has 14 amino acids. Germline loops: CDR1 MNHEY, CDR2 SVGEGT. The V segment lost 5 bases and the J segment 5 bases; nucleotides outside the gene matches: 4. The CDR3 spells CASSRPSGNNEQFF. The CDR3 bases that were read are TGTGCCAGCAGTCGTCCTAGCGGGAACAATGAG.

This clone was counted at least ten times. The read gets to within 3 residues of the CDR3 end, and the germline J gene fills in the rest. The chain has TRBV19 and TRBJ2-7; 7 positions match TRBD1. CDR3 length: 15 amino acids. Germline V gives CDR1 LNHDA, CDR2 SQIVND (reference sequence). V lost 4 bases, J lost 3 bases, and 9 bases stayed unmatched. The CDR3 DNA, read in part, is TGTGCCAGTAGTAGATCCCGTCAGGGGGACTACGAG. Translated, it gives CASSRSRQGDYE. The entire CDR3 reads CASSRSRQGDYEQYF.

This clone was seen repeatedly, ten times or more. Read coverage stops 3 residues before the CDR3 terminus; the germline J gene supplies the remainder. V and J are TRBV2 and TRBJ1-5, with D perhaps matching TRBD1 (6 bases). The germline V gene has CDR1 SNHLY and CDR2 FYNNEI. The CDR3 consists of 12 residues. Trimming shortened V by 8 bases and J by 2 bases, and 7 bases separated the two germline ends. The sequenced CDR3 bases are TGTGCCAGCGAGGGGGGCAATCAGCCC. Translated, it gives CASEGGNQP. In full, the CDR3 reads CASEGGNQPQHF.

In this sample, this clone turned up many times. The read gets to within 3 residues of the CDR3 end, and the germline J gene fills in the rest. This chain joins TRBV30 and TRBJ1-6; D is perhaps TRBD1 (5 bases). The germline V gene encodes CDR1 GTSNPN and CDR2 SVGIG (reference sequence). Trimming removed 2 bases from V and 2 bases from J, with 10 bases in between. The CDR3 is 15 residues long. The CDR3 is CAWSPGIAYNSPLHF. The covered CDR3 bases are TGTGCCTGGAGTCCAGGGATCGCCTATAATTCACCC.

In the case of this clone: The CDR3 end is not reached by the read, which stops 3 residues before it; the germline J gene fills it in. The V call is TRBV18, the J call TRBJ2-4; 8 nucleotides match TRBD1. The CDR3 consists of 16 residues. Germline V gene lookup returns CDR1 KGHSH and CDR2 LQKENI. The sequenced part of the CDR3 DNA is TGTGCCAGCTCACCAGACAGGGGAGAGGGCAATCAGCCT. Protein sequence: CASSPDRGEGNQP. The full CDR3 protein reads CASSPDRGEGNQPQYF.

This clone has a handful of counts. The read comes to an end 3 residues before the CDR3 does, leaving the germline J gene to fill in the end. This chain uses TRBV10-3 with TRBJ2-5; D may be TRBD1 (7 bases). Germline values: CDR1 ENHRY, CDR2 SYGVKD. The CDR3 extends over 13 amino acids. The V and J ends lost 3 bases and 5 bases respectively, with 10 bases between them. The covered CDR3 bases are TGTGCCATCAGTGAACAGGGGAGGGAGACC. It is translated as CAISEQGRET. The full CDR3 protein reads CAISEQGRETQYF.

This clone was observed many times. The read ends 3 residues early relative to the CDR3; the germline J gene fills the gap. The chain employs TRBV7-3 and TRBJ2-1; TRBD2 matches at 13 bases. CDR1 and CDR2 (germline): SGHTA, FQGTGA. The CDR3 is 15 amino acids. With V trimmed by 4 bases and J by 6 bases, 3 bases remained unmatched. The part of the CDR3 DNA that was read is TGTGCCAGCAGCTCCCGGACTAGCGGGAGCAATGAG. Translating gives CASSSRTSGSNE. The entire CDR3 protein reads CASSSRTSGSNEQFF.

This clone was found many times. Read sequence stops 3 residues before the CDR3 end, and the germline J gene provides the missing end. J is TRBJ2-7 and V is TRBV6-2 or TRBV6-3, with 7 nucleotides matching TRBD2. CDR1 is MNHEY and CDR2 is SVGEGT in the germline V gene. With 4 bases clipped from V and 2 bases from J, the junction kept 5 bases outside the gene matches. This CDR3 region has 14 residues. CDR3 DNA (partial): TGTGCCAGCAGTTCTAGCGGCACTACCTACGAG. It encodes CASSSSGTTYE. From start to end, the CDR3 is CASSSSGTTYEQYF.

This clone was counted at least ten times. The CDR3 reads CASSIRDIDEKLFF. The covered CDR3 bases are TGTGCCAGTAGTATCCGGGACATTGATGAAAAA. The V call is TRBV19, the J call TRBJ1-4; D is perhaps TRBD1 (6 bases). The DNA ends 3 residues before the CDR3 does, and the rest of the CDR3 is filled in from the germline J gene. The V end lost 3 bases, the J end lost 6 bases, and 11 bases lay between the germline ends. The length of the CDR3 is 14 residues. The germline gives CDR1 LNHDA, CDR2 SQIVND (reference sequence).

This clone appeared many times. CDR3 protein: CSARGAPGLANEQYF. Partial CDR3 DNA: TGCAGTGCTAGAGGGGCCCCGGGACTAGCAAACGAG. The rearrangement uses TRBV20-1 and TRBJ2-7; the match to TRBD2 covers 9 bases. The read terminates 3 residues before the CDR3 end, so the remaining end is supplied by the germline J gene. The CDR3 is 15 residues long. V was pared by 1 base and J by 5 bases, with 9 bases of the junction left unmatched. Germline values: CDR1 DFQATT, CDR2 SNEGSKA (reference sequence).

Many counts were recorded for this clone. The part of the CDR3 DNA that was read is TGCAGTGCCAAGGCGGGGCCCACAGATACG. Residues: CSAKAGPTDT. The whole CDR3 sequence reads CSAKAGPTDTQYF. The chain couples TRBV20-1 to TRBJ2-3; D is possibly TRBD2 (6 bases). The read ends 3 residues before the CDR3 terminus; that terminus is restored from the germline J gene. The CDR3 has 13 residues. Germline CDR1 reads DFQATT; CDR2 reads SNEGSKA (reference sequence). V was pared by 6 bases and J by 2 bases, with 12 bases between.

This clone was observed a few times. Read sequence stops 3 residues before the CDR3 end, and the germline J gene provides the missing end. V gene TRBV7-9 combines with J gene TRBJ2-4; D is unresolved. Germline CDR1 SEHNR, CDR2 FQNEAQ (reference sequence). This CDR3 has 13 residues. The sequenced part of the CDR3 DNA is TGTGCCAGCAGCCCGAATCGCAACTATGGT. It specifies CASSPNRNYG. The full CDR3 is CASSPNRNYGQYF.

This clone was recorded at least ten times. The read terminates 3 residues before the CDR3 end, so the remaining end is supplied by the germline J gene. The chain has TRBV2 and TRBJ2-5; 9 bases align to TRBD2. J lost 5 bases, V lost 6 bases, and 1 base had no gene match. Germline CDR1 is SNHLY and CDR2 is FYNNEI. CDR3 size: 12 residues. The CDR3 reads CASSGTSETQYF. The covered CDR3 bases are TGTGCCAGCAGCGGGACTAGCGAGACC.

The sample holds a few counts of this clone. Read sequence stops 3 residues before the CDR3 end, and the germline J gene provides the missing end. The genes are TRBV7-2 and TRBJ1-1; 7 bases agree with TRBD1. J was trimmed by 1 base and V by 4 bases; bases with no gene match: 3. The germline CDR1 and CDR2 sequences are SGHTA and FQGNSA. The CDR3 runs to 14 residues. CDR3 protein: CASSSGQPNTEAFF. Partial CDR3 DNA: TGTGCCAGCAGCTCGGGACAGCCGAACACTGAA.

This clone was seen ten or more times. The CDR3 goes on 3 residues after the read ends, and that part is filled in from the germline J gene. The chain recombines TRBV7-2 with TRBJ1-1, with D uncertain. Germline lookup yields CDR1 SGHTA and CDR2 FQGNSA. V shed 5 bases and J shed 1 base, with 11 bases lying between them. The CDR3 extends over 14 amino acids. The sequenced CDR3 bases are TGTGCCAGCAGCCCCGCCAAACAGAACACTGAA. This translates into CASSPAKQNTE. The complete CDR3 sequence is CASSPAKQNTEAFF.

This clone was seen repeatedly, ten times or more. The missing CDR3 end, 3 residues past where the read stops, is filled in from the germline J gene. The chain carries TRBV6-2 or TRBV6-3 and TRBJ2-7; D possibly corresponds to TRBD2 (6 bases). The CDR3 is 14 amino acids. Germline lookup yields CDR1 MNHEY and CDR2 SVGEGT. With 6 bases removed from V and 6 bases from J, the gap between germline ends came to 18 bases. Here the CDR3 reads CASSPGEVPSEQYF. CDR3 DNA (partial): TGTGCCAGCAGCCCGGGGGAGGTGCCCTCCGAG.

This clone was counted at least ten times. Sequencing ends 3 residues short of the CDR3 end; the germline J gene provides the rest. The chain is built from TRBV19 and TRBJ2-1; D might be TRBD2 (6 bases). The CDR3 is made up of 14 amino acids. Trimming removed 8 bases from V and 2 bases from J, with 13 bases in between. Germline V CDR1 and CDR2: LNHDA, SQIVND (reference sequence). The covered CDR3 bases are TGTGCCAGTTCGCAGGCGGGAACCTACAATGAG. It specifies CASSQAGTYNE. The full CDR3 sequence reads CASSQAGTYNEQFF.

This clone was detected ten times or more. The CDR3 end falls 3 residues outside the read, so it is completed with the germline J gene. The V call is TRBV20-1, the J call TRBJ1-1; 8 bases are a match to TRBD1. This CDR3 has 14 amino acids. The V gene end was trimmed by 2 bases and the J gene end by 1 base; junction bases not matched to a gene: 3. CDR1 DFQATT and CDR2 SNEGSKA come from the germline V gene (reference sequence). The DNA read from the CDR3 is TGCAGTGCTAGACCAGGACAGGGGAACACTGAA. This codes for CSARPGQGNTE. The complete CDR3 reads CSARPGQGNTEAFF.

Ten or more counts support this clone. Sequencing ends 3 residues short of the CDR3 end; the germline J gene provides the rest. The chain is built from TRBV7-2 and TRBJ1-2; TRBD1 matches 7 bases. Germline CDR1 reads SGHTA; CDR2 reads FQGNSA. This CDR3 comprises 15 residues. The CDR3 protein is CASRPGGMGPRGYTF. The DNA read from the CDR3 is TGTGCCAGCAGACCAGGGGGAATGGGTCCGAGGGGC.

This clone was seen ten or more times. From the germline J gene comes the end of the CDR3, since the read stops 3 residues before it. This rearrangement joins TRBV19 to TRBJ2-4; 11 positions agree with TRBD2. This CDR3 is 19 amino acids long. J gave up 0 bases and V 5 bases, and 12 bases lay outside the gene matches. The V gene's germline CDR1 is LNHDA and CDR2 SQIVND (reference sequence). CDR3 residues: CASSLRTSGPRGAKNIQYF. The part of the CDR3 DNA that was read is TGTGCCAGTAGTTTACGGACTAGCGGGCCACGGGGAGCCAAAAACATT.

This clone has just a few counts. The DNA ends 3 residues before the CDR3 does, and the rest of the CDR3 is filled in from the germline J gene. This chain joins TRBV7-9 and TRBJ1-2; D not resolved. The CDR3 runs to 14 residues. Germline assignment: CDR1 SEHNR and CDR2 FQNEAQ (reference sequence). CDR3 bases read: TGTGCCAGCAGCCCAGGACTAAGGTCAGATACC. Amino acids: CASSPGLRSDT. The whole CDR3 region reads CASSPGLRSDTYTF. The full variable domain, rest sourced from reference TRBV7-9 and TRBJ1-2, is DTGVSQNPRHKITKRGQNVTFRCDPISEHNRLYWYRQTLGQGPEFLTYFQNEAQLEKSRLLSDRFSAERPKGSFSTLEIQRTEQGDSAMYLCASSPGLRSDTYTFGSGTRLTVV.

At least ten counts were recorded for this clone. The CDR3 end is not reached by the read, which stops 3 residues before it; the germline J gene fills it in. The chain uses TRBV4-1 and TRBJ2-7; no definite D call. V was cut by 1 base and J by 3 bases, with 7 bases left in between. The CDR3 spans 13 residues. Looked up from germline, CDR1 is MGHRA and CDR2 is YSYEKL. The sequenced CDR3 bases are TGCGCCAGCAGCCAAGGATTCTACTACGAG. It specifies CASSQGFYYE. The CDR3 in full is CASSQGFYYEQYF.

This clone has more than one count but fewer than ten. The DNA ends 3 residues before the CDR3 does, and the rest of the CDR3 is filled in from the germline J gene. The chain is built from TRBV19 and TRBJ2-2; D is unresolved. The V gene's germline CDR1 is LNHDA and CDR2 SQIVND (reference sequence). This CDR3 has 12 amino acids. The DNA read from the CDR3 is TGTGCCAGTAGTAGGGCGAATTCACCG. Its protein is CASSRANSP. The entire CDR3 reads CASSRANSPLFF.

This clone has at least ten counts. The DNA ends 3 residues before the CDR3 does, and the rest of the CDR3 is filled in from the germline J gene. The chain joins TRBV20-1 to TRBJ1-5; the D is unclear. The V end lost 0 bases, the J end lost 0 bases, and 15 bases lay between the germline ends. Germline-derived CDR1 and CDR2 are DFQATT and SNEGSKA (reference sequence). The CDR3 is 17 amino acids. CDR3 sequence reads: CSARDPWTEDSNQPQHF. The CDR3 DNA, read in part, is TGCAGTGCTAGAGATCCGTGGACTGAAGATAGCAATCAGCCC.

This clone was seen many times. The observed sequence ends 3 residues before the CDR3 terminus, with the missing tail filled in from the germline J gene. This rearrangement joins TRBV7-9 to TRBJ2-4, with 8 positions matching TRBD1. The CDR3 loop spans 13 amino acids. CDR1 is SEHNR and CDR2 is FQNEAQ in the germline V gene (reference sequence). Partial CDR3 DNA: TGTGCCAGCAGCCTATCAGACAGGGGTGAT. This sequence encodes CASSLSDRGD. The full CDR3 reads CASSLSDRGDQYF.

This clone occurred many times. The CDR3 end falls 3 residues outside the read, so it is completed with the germline J gene. The rearrangement links TRBV5-1 to TRBJ2-1; 16 bases are a match to TRBD2. The CDR3 has 18 amino acids. Germline values: CDR1 SGHRS, CDR2 YFSETQ. With 4 bases clipped from V and 4 bases from J, the junction kept 8 bases outside the gene matches. CDR3 region: CASSDGTSGRAVYNEQFF. Partial CDR3 DNA: TGCGCCAGCAGCGACGGGACTAGCGGGAGGGCCGTATACAATGAG.

This clone was seen at least ten times. The read ends 3 residues before the CDR3 terminus; that terminus is restored from the germline J gene. The rearrangement uses TRBV5-1 and TRBJ2-1; 7 positions agree with TRBD2. V lost 0 bases and J lost 1; bases outside the gene matches: 1. Germline CDR1 reads SGHRS; CDR2 reads YFSETQ. This CDR3 is 15 amino acids long. CDR3 sequence reads: CASSLDGGSYNEQFF. Partial CDR3 DNA: TGCGCCAGCAGCTTGGACGGGGGGTCCTACAATGAG.